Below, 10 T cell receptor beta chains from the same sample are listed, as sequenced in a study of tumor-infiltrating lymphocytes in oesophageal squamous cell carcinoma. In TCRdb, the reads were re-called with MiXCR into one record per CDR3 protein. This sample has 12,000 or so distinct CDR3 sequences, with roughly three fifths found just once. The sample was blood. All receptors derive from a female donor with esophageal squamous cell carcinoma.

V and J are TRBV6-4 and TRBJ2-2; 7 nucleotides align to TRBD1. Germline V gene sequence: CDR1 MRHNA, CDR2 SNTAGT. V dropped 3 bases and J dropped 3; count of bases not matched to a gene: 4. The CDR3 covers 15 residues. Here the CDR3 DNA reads TGTGCCAGCAGTGAAGCAACAGGGGACACCGGGGAGCTGTTTTTT. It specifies CASSEATGDTGELFF.

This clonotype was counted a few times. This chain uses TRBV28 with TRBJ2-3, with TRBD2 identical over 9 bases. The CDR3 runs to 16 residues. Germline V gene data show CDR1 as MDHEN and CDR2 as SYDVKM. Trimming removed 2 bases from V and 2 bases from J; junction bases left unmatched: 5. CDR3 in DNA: TGTGCCAGCAGTTTAGCGGGAGGGCCATCCACAGATACGCAGTATTTT. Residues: CASSLAGGPSTDTQYF.

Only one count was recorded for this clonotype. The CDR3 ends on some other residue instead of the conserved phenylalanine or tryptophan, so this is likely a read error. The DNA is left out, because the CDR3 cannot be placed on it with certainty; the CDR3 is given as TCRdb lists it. CDR3 protein: CASSLGLQGAHLTSSTS. The rearrangement links TRBV12-3 or TRBV12-4 to TRBJ2-1; the DNA was not used to check the table's D call, TRBD1. The CDR3 is 17 amino acids long, termini counted.

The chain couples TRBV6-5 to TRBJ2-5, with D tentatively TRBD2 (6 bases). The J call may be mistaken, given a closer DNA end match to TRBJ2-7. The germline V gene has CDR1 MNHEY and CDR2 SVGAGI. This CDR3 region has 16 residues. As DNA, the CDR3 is TGTGCCAGCTTAGGAGGGAGACAGTCCTTCTCCTACGAGCAGTACTTC. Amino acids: CASLGGRQSFSYEQYF.

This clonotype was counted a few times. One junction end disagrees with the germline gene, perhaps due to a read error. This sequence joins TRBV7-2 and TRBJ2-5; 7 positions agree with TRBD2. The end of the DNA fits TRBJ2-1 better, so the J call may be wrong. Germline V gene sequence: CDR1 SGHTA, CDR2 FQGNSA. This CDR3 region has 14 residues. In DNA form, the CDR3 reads TGTGCCAGCAGCTTGGGGACTACCTATAATGAGCAGTTCTTC. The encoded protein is CASSLGTTYNEQFF.

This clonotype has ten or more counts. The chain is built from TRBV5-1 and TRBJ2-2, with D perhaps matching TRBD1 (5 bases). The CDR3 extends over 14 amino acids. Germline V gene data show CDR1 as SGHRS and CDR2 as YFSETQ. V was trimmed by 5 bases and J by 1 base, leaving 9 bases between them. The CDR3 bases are TGCGCCAGCAGGAGGCAGGGGAACACCGGGGAGCTGTTTTTT. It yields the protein CASRRQGNTGELFF.

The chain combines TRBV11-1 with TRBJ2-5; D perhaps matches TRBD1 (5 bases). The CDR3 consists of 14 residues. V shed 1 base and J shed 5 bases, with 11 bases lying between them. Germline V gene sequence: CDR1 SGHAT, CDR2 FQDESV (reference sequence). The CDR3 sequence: CASSLGGARETQYF. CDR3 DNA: TGTGCCAGCAGCTTAGGTGGGGCACGGGAGACCCAGTACTTC.

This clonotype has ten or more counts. CDR3 loop: CASSLADRATGELFF. For the CDR3, the DNA is TGTGCCAGCAGCTTGGCTGACAGGGCCACCGGGGAGCTGTTTTTT. The chain links TRBV5-6 to TRBJ2-2; 7 bases agree with TRBD1. The germline V gene has CDR1 SGHDT and CDR2 YYEEEE. V was pared by 0 bases and J by 4 bases, with 3 bases of the junction left unmatched. This CDR3 has 15 amino acids.

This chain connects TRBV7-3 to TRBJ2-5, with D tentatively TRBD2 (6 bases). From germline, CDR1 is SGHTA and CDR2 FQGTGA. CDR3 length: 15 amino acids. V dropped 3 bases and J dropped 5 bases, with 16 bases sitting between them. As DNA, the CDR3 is TGTGCCAGCAGCTTTCAGGGAGGCGGAGGGGAGACCCAGTACTTC. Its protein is CASSFQGGGGETQYF.

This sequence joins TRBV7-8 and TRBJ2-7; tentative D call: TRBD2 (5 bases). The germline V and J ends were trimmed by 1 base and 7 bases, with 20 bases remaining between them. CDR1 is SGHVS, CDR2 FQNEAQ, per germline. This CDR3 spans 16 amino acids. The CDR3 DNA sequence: TGTGCCAGCAGCTTAGTGCCTAGCCCTTCCTACAATGAGCAGTACTTC. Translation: CASSLVPSPSYNEQYF.